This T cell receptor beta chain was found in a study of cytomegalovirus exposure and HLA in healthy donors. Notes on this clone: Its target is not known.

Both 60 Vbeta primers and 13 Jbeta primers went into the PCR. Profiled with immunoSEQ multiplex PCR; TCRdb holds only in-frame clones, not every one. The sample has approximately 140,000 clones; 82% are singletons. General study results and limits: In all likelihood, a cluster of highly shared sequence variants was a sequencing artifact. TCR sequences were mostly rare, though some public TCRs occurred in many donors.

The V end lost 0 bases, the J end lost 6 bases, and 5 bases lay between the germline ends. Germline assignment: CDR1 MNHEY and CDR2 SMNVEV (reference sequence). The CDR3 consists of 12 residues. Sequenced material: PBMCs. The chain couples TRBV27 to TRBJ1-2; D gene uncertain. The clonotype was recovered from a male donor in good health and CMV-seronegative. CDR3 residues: CASSLSGDGYTF. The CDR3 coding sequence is TGTGCCAGCAGTTTATCCGGTGATGGCTACACCTTC.